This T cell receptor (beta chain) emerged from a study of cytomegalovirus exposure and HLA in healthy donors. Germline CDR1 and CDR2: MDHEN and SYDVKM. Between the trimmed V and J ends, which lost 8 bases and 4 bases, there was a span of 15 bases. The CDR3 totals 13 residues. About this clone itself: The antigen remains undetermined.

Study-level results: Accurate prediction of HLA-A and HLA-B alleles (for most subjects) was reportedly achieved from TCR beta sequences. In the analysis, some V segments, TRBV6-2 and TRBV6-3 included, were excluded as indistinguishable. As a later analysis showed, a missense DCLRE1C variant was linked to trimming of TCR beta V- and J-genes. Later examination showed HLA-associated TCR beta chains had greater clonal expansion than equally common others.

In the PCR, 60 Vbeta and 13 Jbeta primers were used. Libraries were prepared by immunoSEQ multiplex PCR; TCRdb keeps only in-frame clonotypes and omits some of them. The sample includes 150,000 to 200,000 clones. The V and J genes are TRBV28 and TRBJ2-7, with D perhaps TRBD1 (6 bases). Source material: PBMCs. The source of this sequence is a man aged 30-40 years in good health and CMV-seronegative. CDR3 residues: CASHEQGLYEQYF. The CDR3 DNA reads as TGTGCCAGCCATGAACAGGGTCTTTACGAGCAGTACTTC.